Each of the 3 T cell receptor beta chains below was sequenced from the same sample in a study of technical replicates of blood from a handful of donors. Data came from immunoSEQ multiplex PCR; TCRdb stores just in-frame clones and leaves some out. The data show roughly 70,000 clones, with 85% to 95% seen just once and 0.39% held by the top ten. The sequenced sample consisted of T cells isolated from PBMCs. The receptors were sampled from a human donor in good health.

The chain recombines TRBV5-1 with TRBJ2-7, with a possible D match to TRBD2 (6 bases). Germline V gives CDR1 SGHRS, CDR2 YFSETQ. This CDR3 has 13 residues. V gave up 4 bases and J gave up 2 bases, with 10 bases separating them. The CDR3, as DNA: TGCGCCAGCAGCCCGGAGGGCACCTACGAGCAGTACTTC. Amino acids: CASSPEGTYEQYF.

The chain joins TRBV10-3 to TRBJ1-4; perhaps TRBD1 as D (5 bases). Deletions cut 5 bases from V and 4 bases from J, with 17 bases between. CDR1 is ENHRY and CDR2 is SYGVKD in the germline V gene. This CDR3 is 16 amino acids long. CDR3 sequence reads: CAISIDPGGGNEKLFF. The DNA of the CDR3 is TGTGCCATCAGTATTGATCCGGGCGGGGGTAATGAAAAACTGTTTTTT.

The CDR3 reads CATTKDRFLHEQYF. CDR3 sequence (DNA): TGTGCCACCACCAAGGACAGGTTCCTACACGAGCAGTACTTC. This rearrangement joins TRBV15 to TRBJ2-7, with 7 bases that match TRBD1. V dropped 7 bases and J dropped 5; count of bases not matched to a gene: 11. There are 14 residues in the CDR3. Germline CDR1 and CDR2: LNHNV and YYDKDF (reference sequence).